This note documents a single TCR beta chain sequence. Its antigen is unknown. Data came from immunoSEQ multiplex PCR; TCRdb stores just in-frame clones and leaves some out. The sample yields around 100,000 clones, approximately 90% seen once. This record comes from a study of T cell responses to AZD1222 COVID-19 vaccine. Study background: Combined were second doses at about 4 or about 12 weeks.

Study-level results: The donor group comprised mostly white British people and more females; the analysis possibly underestimated clonal diversity.

Germline-derived CDR1 and CDR2 are LNHDA and SQIVND (reference sequence). V was cut by 10 bases and J by 1 base, with 7 bases left in between. The CDR3 has 11 amino acids. The specimen was peripheral blood, collected on day 0 of AZD1222 vaccination. The J gene is TRBJ1-1, the V gene TRBV19, with D uncertain. This TCR was recovered from an adult in good health. The CDR3 DNA sequence: TGTGCCATCTCACCGAACACTGAAGCTTTCTTT. It yields the protein CAISPNTEAFF.